This TCR beta chain was recorded in a study of cytomegalovirus exposure and HLA in healthy donors. Looking at the study overall: In an early release, HLA-typed donors contributed some 82 million unique TCR sequences. Study-level findings and limits: Later genetic work tied a missense DCLRE1C variant to beta-chain V and J trimming. Reported performance of the classifier showed diagnosis of cytomegalovirus status with high specificity and sensitivity.

The PCR ran on 60 Vbeta and 13 Jbeta primers. Authors' methods: Tens of millions of unique TCR beta chains, approximately 11 million of them shared, were counted by a later analysis. Clones were sequenced by immunoSEQ multiplex PCR, and TCRdb holds only the in-frame ones, with some missing. V and J calls and clone size follow that table, whereas D and trimming were derived from the DNA. The sample lists over 60,000 clones, roughly 82% occurring once. The V gene's germline CDR1 is ENHRY and CDR2 SYGVKD. J gave up 1 base and V 6 bases, and 10 bases lay outside the gene matches. The CDR3 has 16 amino acids. This clone occurred a few times. Antigen unknown.

Sequencing was performed on PBMCs. This TCR came from a man between 70 and 80 years old in good health and CMV-seronegative. This chain uses TRBV10-3 with TRBJ1-1; 8 positions agree with TRBD1. The CDR3 spells CAISSDRVGWNTEAFF. The CDR3 nucleotides read TGTGCCATCAGCTCGGACAGGGTGGGATGGAACACTGAAGCTTTCTTT.